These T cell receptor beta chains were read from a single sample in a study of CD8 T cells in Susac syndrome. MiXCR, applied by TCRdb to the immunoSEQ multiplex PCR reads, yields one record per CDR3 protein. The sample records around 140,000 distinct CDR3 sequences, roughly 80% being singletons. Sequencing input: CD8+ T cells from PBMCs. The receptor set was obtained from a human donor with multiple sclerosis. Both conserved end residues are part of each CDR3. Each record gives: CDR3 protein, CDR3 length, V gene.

CDR3: CSVEDRDGYTF; length: 11; V: TRBV29-1
CDR3: CASSQDTTLGEQFF; length: 14; V: TRBV4-1
CDR3: CASSHANDNEQFF; length: 13; V: TRBV3-1
CDR3: CASSSGGGFFGHTF; length: 14; V: TRBV7-9
CDR3: CASRIINTGATGELFF; length: 16; V: TRBV6-1
CDR3: CASSSLGGGTSYEQYF; length: 16; V: TRBV7-6
CDR3: CASSRLRGGQDTQYF; length: 15; V: TRBV12-3/TRBV12-4
CDR3: CASSLTPLAGVKDTQYF; length: 17; V: TRBV12-3/TRBV12-4
CDR3: CSVEEGNSRKLFF; length: 13; V: TRBV29-1
CDR3: CASSQGQGGGQPQHF; length: 15; V: TRBV4-1
CDR3: CASSIGGTFTEAFF; length: 14; V: TRBV19
CDR3: CASSQGRQEQETQYF; length: 15; V: TRBV4-1
CDR3: CASSLNGGSGVEQFF; length: 15; V: TRBV7-3
CDR3: CASSQDWSPYEQYF; length: 14; V: TRBV3-1
CDR3: CASRPGGQTTSNTEAFF; length: 17; V: TRBV19
CDR3: CASRALTGPFEGEQFF; length: 16; V: TRBV2
CDR3: CASSTQRERIFF; length: 12; V: TRBV6-5
CDR3: CASSLRDGPHQPQHF; length: 15; V: TRBV5-6
CDR3: CATTPGTETGELFF; length: 14; V: TRBV19
CDR3: CASSRSKGADEKLFF; length: 15; V: TRBV4-3
CDR3: CASSPPVANTEAFF; length: 14; V: TRBV18
CDR3: CASSFQGRSTDTQYF; length: 15; V: TRBV5-1
CDR3: CASSLGPGGRDNEQFF; length: 16; V: TRBV5-1